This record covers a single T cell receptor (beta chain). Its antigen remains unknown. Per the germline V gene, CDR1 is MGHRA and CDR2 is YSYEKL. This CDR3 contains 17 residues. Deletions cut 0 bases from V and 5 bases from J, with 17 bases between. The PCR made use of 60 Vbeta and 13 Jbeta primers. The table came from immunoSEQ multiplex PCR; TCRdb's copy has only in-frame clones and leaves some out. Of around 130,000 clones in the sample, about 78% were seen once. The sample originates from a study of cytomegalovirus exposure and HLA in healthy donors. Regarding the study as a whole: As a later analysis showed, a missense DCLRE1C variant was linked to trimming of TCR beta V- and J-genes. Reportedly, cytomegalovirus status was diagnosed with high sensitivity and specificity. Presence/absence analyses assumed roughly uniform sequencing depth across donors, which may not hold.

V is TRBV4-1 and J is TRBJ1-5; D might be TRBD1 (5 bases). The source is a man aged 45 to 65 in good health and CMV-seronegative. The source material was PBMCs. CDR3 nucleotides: TGCGCCAGCAGCCAAGACCCTGGGGGGGTAAGGGATCAGCCCCAGCATTTT. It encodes CASSQDPGGVRDQPQHF.